The source of this T cell receptor beta chain is a study of blood T cells in healthy people across ages. Broader study findings: Observed TCR beta diversity per million T cells went down as age went up. This fall followed a roughly linear course with age. Underestimates were what the diversity estimates from one million T cells were considered to be.

Primers used in a second PCR of about 7 to 12 cycles were a sample-barcoded 5' primer and a J-beta primer mix. TCRdb recomputed calls from the 5' RACE reads with MiXCR, one row per CDR3 protein. Of 450,000 to 650,000 distinct CDR3 sequences in the sample, around 24% are singletons; the top ten hold around 10%. A note on this clonotype: Antigen: not known. One end of the junction varies from germline; a read error may be responsible.

Isolation yielded PBMCs, at least 6 million per sample, in every case. These data also featured in a second study, about T cells of mothers and their children. From that report: A second PCR was performed with the M1S primer. This primer added sample barcodes and 2-4 random nucleotides.

The origin of this receptor is a boy younger than 18 in good health. Sequencing was done on a sample of blood.

CDR3 protein: CNARDQDRAYGYTF. The CDR3 region has the DNA TGCAATGCTAGAGATCAAGACAGGGCCTATGGCTACACCTTC. The rearrangement uses TRBV20-1 and TRBJ1-2, with 7 positions matching TRBD1. Germline values: CDR1 DFQATT, CDR2 SNEGSKA (reference sequence). The CDR3 length is 14 residues.